This entry features one T cell receptor beta chain sequence. Unique molecular identifiers were incorporated during preparation of the TCRbeta library. TCRdb fed the PCR reads into MiXCR, producing one record per CDR3 protein. The sample yields hundreds of thousands of distinct CDR3 sequences, roughly 10% seen once. This specimen belongs to a study of T-cell reconstitution after alpha-beta-depleted transplantation in children. Germline V lookup: CDR1 KGHDR, CDR2 SFDVKD. The CDR3 runs to 14 residues. The V and J ends lost 3 bases and 8 bases respectively, with 13 bases between them. The receptor's source is a human donor who donated a stem cell graft to a child with acute myeloid leukemia. The sequences come from PBMCs from the stem cell graft donor, collected from the stem cell graft. The rearrangement joins TRBV24-1 to TRBJ2-1; D could derive from TRBD1 or TRBD2 (5 bases each). The CDR3 spells CATSDPRGPDEQFF. Here the CDR3 DNA reads TGTGCCACCAGTGATCCCCGGGGACCCGATGAGCAGTTCTTC.